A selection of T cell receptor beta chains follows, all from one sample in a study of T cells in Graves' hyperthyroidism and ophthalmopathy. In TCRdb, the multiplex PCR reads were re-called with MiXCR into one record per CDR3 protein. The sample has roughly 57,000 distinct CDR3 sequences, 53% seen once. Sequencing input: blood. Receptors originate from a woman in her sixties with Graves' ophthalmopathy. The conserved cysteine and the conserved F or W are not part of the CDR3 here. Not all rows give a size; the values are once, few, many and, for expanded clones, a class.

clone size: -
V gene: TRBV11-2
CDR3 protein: ASSTGTGPTDEQF

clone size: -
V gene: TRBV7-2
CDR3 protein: ASSLWVSGGAGYNGQF

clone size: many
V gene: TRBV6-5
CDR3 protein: ASSGSYEQY

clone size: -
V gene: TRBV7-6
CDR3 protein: ASSRRT

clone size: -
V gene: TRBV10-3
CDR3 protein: AISEPGTGSFNEQF

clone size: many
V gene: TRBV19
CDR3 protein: ASSLTGNLNQPQH

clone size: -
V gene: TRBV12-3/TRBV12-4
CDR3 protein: ASSLLGGETQY

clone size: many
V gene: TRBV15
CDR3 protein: ATSGDPPGATQY

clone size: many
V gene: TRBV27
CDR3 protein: ASSPWGGKDTQY

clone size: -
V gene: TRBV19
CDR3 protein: ASSIGGSGRAGEQY

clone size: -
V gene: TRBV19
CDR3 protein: ASSIGGRSTDTQY

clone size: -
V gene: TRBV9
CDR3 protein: ASSVLAGGARNNEQF

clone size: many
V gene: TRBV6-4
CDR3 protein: ASSDRGAYTDTQY

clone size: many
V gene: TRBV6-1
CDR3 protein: ASSEELVRVYEQY

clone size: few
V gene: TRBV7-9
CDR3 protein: ASSLLTANEKLF

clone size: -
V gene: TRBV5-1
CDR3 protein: ASSLSQLNGYTFGSGRQETQY

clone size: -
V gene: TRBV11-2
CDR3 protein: ASSLTSGANEKLF

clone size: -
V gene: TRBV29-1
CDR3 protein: SVVGRGYYEQY

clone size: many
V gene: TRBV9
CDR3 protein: ASSVGLSNTGELF

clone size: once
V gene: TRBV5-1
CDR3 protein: ASSLAGQGSNGYT

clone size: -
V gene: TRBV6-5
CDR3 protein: ASRLGQNTEAF

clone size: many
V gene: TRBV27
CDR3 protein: ASRNSGGRWEQY

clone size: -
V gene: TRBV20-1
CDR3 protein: SARDRDGDNEQF

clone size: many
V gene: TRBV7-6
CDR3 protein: ASSLGRGSTDTQY

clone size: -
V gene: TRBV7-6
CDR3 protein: ASSFQPTSAGANVLT

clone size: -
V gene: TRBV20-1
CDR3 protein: SAPRTGPGDNEQF

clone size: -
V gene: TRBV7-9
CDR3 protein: ASSLAEGVGTEAF

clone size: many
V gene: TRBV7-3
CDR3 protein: ASSPNGQPGEQY